Described below is a single TCR beta chain sequence and its context. Its cognate antigen is unknown. Assay used: immunoSEQ multiplex PCR; TCRdb lists only in-frame clones, some missing. The repertoire consists of 65,000 to 95,000 clones, with roughly 94% occurring once and the leading ten covering approximately 7%. The CDR3 runs 14 residues. J was trimmed by 5 bases and V by 4 bases; bases with no gene match: 7. Germline CDR1 reads SGDLS; CDR2 reads YYNGEE. The sample comes from a study of T cell responses to AZD1222 COVID-19 vaccine. Study findings and constraints: Clonal diversity was possibly underestimated, and white British individuals and females predominated among donors. Just a handful of AZD1222 recipients were seropositive at baseline.

The chain links TRBV9 to TRBJ1-2; 8 bases align to TRBD1. This TCR was sampled from an adult in good health. Sequenced material: peripheral blood, taken on day 0 of MenACWY control vaccination. In DNA, the CDR3 is TGTGCCAGCAGCCTAGACCAGGGGGCGTATGGCTACACCTTC. It specifies CASSLDQGAYGYTF. Filled out from reference TRBV9 and TRBJ1-2, the complete variable domain reads DSGVTQTPKHLITATGQRVTLRCSPRSGDLSVYWYQQSLDQGLQFLIQYYNGEERAKGNILERFSAQQFPDLHSELNLSSLELGDSALYFCASSLDQGAYGYTFGSGTRLTVV.